This T cell receptor (beta chain) originates from a study of lymphopenia after photon versus proton radiotherapy. The study, taken as a whole, reports: A bigger post-nadir fall in TCR diversity correlated inversely with survival time in deceased patients. Photon-treated patients lost naive T cells and TCR diversity; proton-treated stayed stable. Oligoclonal CD8+ Temra expansion after nadir drove photon patients' diversity drop. Authors raise, but do not show, better survival with proton therapy.

The data were produced by immunoSEQ multiplex PCR, yet TCRdb's version contains in-frame clones alone and is incomplete. The table includes about 160,000 clones, less than 90% detected once. The CDR3 is made up of 13 amino acids. CDR1 and CDR2 from the germline V gene are SGHTA and FQGNSA. The V end was cut by 0 bases, the J end by 12 bases, with 12 bases between. On this clone: As yet, its antigen is unknown.

The sequence came from a man aged 45 to 65 with gastric cancer. The chain has TRBV7-2 and TRBJ2-1; TRBD2 is a possible D gene (6 bases). The sample here was peripheral blood, taken from a patient treated with photon-based radiotherapy. The CDR3 reads CASSLARRGRQFF. Written as DNA, the CDR3 is TGTGCCAGCAGCTTAGCAAGGCGGGGCAGGCAGTTCTTC. The variable domain in full, completed from reference TRBV7-2 and TRBJ2-1, reads GAGVSQSPSNKVTEKGKDVELRCDPISGHTALYWYRQSLGQGLEFLIYFQGNSAPDKSGLPSDRFSAERTGGSVSTLTIQRTQQEDSAVYLCASSLARRGRQFFGPGTRLTVL.